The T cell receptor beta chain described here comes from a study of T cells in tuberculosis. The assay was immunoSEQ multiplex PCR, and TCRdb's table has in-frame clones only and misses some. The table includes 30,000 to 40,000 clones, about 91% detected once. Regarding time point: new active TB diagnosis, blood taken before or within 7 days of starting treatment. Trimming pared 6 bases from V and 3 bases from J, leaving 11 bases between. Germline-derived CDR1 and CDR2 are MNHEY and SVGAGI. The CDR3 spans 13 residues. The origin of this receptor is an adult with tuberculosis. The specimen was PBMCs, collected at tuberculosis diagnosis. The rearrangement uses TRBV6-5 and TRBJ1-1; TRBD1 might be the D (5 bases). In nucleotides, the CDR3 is TGTGCCAGCAGCGGACATTCAGACACTGAAGCTTTCTTT. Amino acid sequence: CASSGHSDTEAFF.